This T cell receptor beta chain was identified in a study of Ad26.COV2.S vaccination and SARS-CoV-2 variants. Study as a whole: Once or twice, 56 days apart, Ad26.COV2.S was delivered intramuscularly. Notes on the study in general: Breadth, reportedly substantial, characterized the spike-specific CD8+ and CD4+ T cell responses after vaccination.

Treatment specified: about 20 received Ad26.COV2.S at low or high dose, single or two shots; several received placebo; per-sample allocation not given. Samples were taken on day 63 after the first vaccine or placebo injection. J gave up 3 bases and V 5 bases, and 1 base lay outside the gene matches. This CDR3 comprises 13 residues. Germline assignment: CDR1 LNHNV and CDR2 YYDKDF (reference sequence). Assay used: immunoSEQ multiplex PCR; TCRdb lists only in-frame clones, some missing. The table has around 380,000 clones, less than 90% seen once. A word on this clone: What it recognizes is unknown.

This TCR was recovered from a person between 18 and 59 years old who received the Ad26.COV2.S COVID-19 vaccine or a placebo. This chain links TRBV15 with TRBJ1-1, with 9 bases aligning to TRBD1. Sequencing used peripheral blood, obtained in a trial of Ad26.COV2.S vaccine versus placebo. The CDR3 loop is CATSDRGDTEAFF. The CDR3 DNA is TGTGCCACCAGCGACAGGGGGGACACTGAAGCTTTCTTT.